The 30 T cell receptor beta chains below come from one sample, sequenced in a study of T cell responses to AZD1222 COVID-19 vaccine. Sequencing used immunoSEQ multiplex PCR; TCRdb keeps in-frame clones, though not all of them. The sample holds 80,000 to 130,000 clones; about 87% are singletons and the top ten take over 3%. Material: peripheral blood, obtained on day 0 of AZD1222 vaccination. The receptors shown here come from an adult in good health.

The chain links TRBV6-2 or TRBV6-3 to TRBJ2-7; D gene unclear. V lost 6 bases and J lost 0, with 12 bases in between. The germline gives CDR1 MNHEY, CDR2 SVGEGT. The CDR3 totals 14 residues. The DNA of the CDR3 is TGTGCCAGCAGCCAGGACGTGTACTCCTACGAGCAGTACTTC. This translates into CASSQDVYSYEQYF.

The chain uses TRBV4-2 and TRBJ2-7; weak D call: TRBD2 (6 bases). Trimming took off 1 base at V and 4 bases at J, with 23 bases between the two ends. The CDR3 consists of 18 residues. Germline lookup yields CDR1 LGHNA and CDR2 YNFKEQ. The DNA for the CDR3 is TGTGCCAGCAGCCAAGGCCGGCTAAGAGGCGGGAAGCAGTACGAGCAGTACTTC. Translating gives CASSQGRLRGGKQYEQYF.

The chain carries TRBV5-1 and TRBJ1-4; D unresolved. Trimming took 2 bases from V and 6 from J, leaving 11 bases between them. The CDR3 is made up of 14 amino acids. Germline V lookup: CDR1 SGHRS, CDR2 YFSETQ. CDR3 in DNA: TGCGCCAGCAGCTTCTCTGGCGGGGATGAAAAACTGTTTTTT. Its translation is CASSFSGGDEKLFF.

V and J are TRBV6-4 and TRBJ1-1; no firm D call. Trimming pared 5 bases from V and 3 bases from J, leaving 16 bases between. The CDR3 contains 15 residues. In germline, CDR1 is MRHNA, CDR2 SNTAGT. CDR3 coding DNA: TGTGCCAGCAGTCAACTAGCGGGCGGGGACACTGAAGCTTTCTTT. The encoded protein is CASSQLAGGDTEAFF.

V is TRBV18 and J is TRBJ1-3; maybe TRBD1 (5 bases). From germline, CDR1 is KGHSH and CDR2 LQKENI. Trimming pared 2 bases from V and 0 bases from J, leaving 14 bases between. The CDR3 totals 17 residues. CDR3 DNA sequence: TGTGCCAGCTCACCAGCAGGGAATGCGGGCTCTGGAAACACCATATATTTT. Residues: CASSPAGNAGSGNTIYF.

This clone was counted only a few times. The chain joins TRBV5-1 to TRBJ2-7; 10 positions match TRBD1. CDR3 length: 18 residues. Germline CDR1 is SGHRS and CDR2 is YFSETQ. V lost 4 bases and J lost 4; bases outside the gene matches: 17. The CDR3 is CASSPMGTGALRAYEQYF. CDR3 sequence (DNA): TGCGCCAGCAGCCCCATGGGGACAGGGGCCTTGCGGGCTTACGAGCAGTACTTC.

The J gene is TRBJ1-2, the V gene TRBV15, with D tentatively TRBD1 (5 bases). This CDR3 has 14 amino acids. Per germline, CDR1 LNHNV and CDR2 YYDKDF (reference sequence). V shed 5 bases and J shed 5 bases, with 15 bases lying between them. The CDR3 is CATSPDGTGYGYTF. In DNA form, the CDR3 reads TGTGCCACCAGCCCCGACGGGACCGGGTATGGCTACACCTTC.

The V and J genes are TRBV18 and TRBJ1-4, with TRBD1 matching over 7 bases. Germline V gene lookup returns CDR1 KGHSH and CDR2 LQKENI. The trim removed 5 bases at V and 5 bases at J, leaving 2 bases unmatched. The CDR3 loop spans 13 amino acids. In DNA form, the CDR3 reads TGTGCCAGCTCAGCGGGACAGAATGAAAAACTGTTTTTT. Protein sequence: CASSAGQNEKLFF. Using reference TRBV18 and TRBJ1-4 for the parts outside the CDR3, the full variable domain is NAGVMQNPRHLVRRRGQEARLRCSPMKGHSHVYWYRQLPEEGLKFMVYLQKENIIDESGMPKERFSAEFPKEGPSILRIQQVVRGDSAAYFCASSAGQNEKLFFGSGTQLSVL.

The chain has TRBV15 and TRBJ2-5; D is perhaps TRBD2 (5 bases). Trimming left V 5 bases short and J 7 bases short, with 17 bases between. This CDR3 region has 14 residues. Germline CDR1 is LNHNV and CDR2 is YYDKDF (reference sequence). The CDR3 here is CATSHWSEGRTQYF. CDR3 coding DNA: TGTGCCACCAGCCACTGGTCAGAGGGTAGGACCCAGTACTTC. The complete variable domain, with remaining parts taken from reference TRBV15 and TRBJ2-5, reads DAMVIQNPRYQVTQFGKPVTLSCSQTLNHNVMYWYQQKSSQAPKLLFHYYDKDFNNEADTPDNFQSRRPNTSFCFLDIRSPGLGDTAMYLCATSHWSEGRTQYFGPGTRLLVL.

V gene TRBV6-6 combines with J gene TRBJ1-5; D uncertain. V was clipped by 5 bases and J by 2 bases, with 13 bases between them. Germline CDR1 and CDR2: MNHNY and SVGAGI (reference sequence). CDR3 length: 15 residues. In nucleotides, the CDR3 is TGTGCCAGCAGTACCCTCGGGCTAGGCAATCAGCCCCAGCATTTT. Translation gives CASSTLGLGNQPQHF.

The chain links TRBV7-2 to TRBJ1-2; 12 bases match TRBD1. The CDR3 has 16 residues. V lost 1 base, J lost 4 bases, and 4 bases stayed unmatched. From germline, CDR1 is SGHTA and CDR2 FQGNSA. The CDR3 DNA is TGTGCCAGCAGCTTAGGGGGACAGGGGGCGTCCTATGGCTACACCTTC. This translates into CASSLGGQGASYGYTF.

The rearrangement uses TRBV11-2 and TRBJ2-7; 7 bases agree with TRBD2. CDR3 size: 16 residues. The J segment lost 1 base and the V segment lost 1 base, leaving 7 bases of the junction unmatched. The germline gives CDR1 SGHAT, CDR2 FQNNGV. In DNA, the CDR3 is TGTGCCAGCAGCTTAGGGTCGCTAGCGGATTCCTACGAGCAGTACTTC. This codes for CASSLGSLADSYEQYF.

J is TRBJ1-2 and V is TRBV7-8; 9 bases map to TRBD1. The CDR3 is 16 amino acids. Unmatched junction bases numbered 13, after V lost 3 bases and J lost 8 bases. The germline gives CDR1 SGHVS, CDR2 FQNEAQ. The chain's CDR3 is CASSFTTGTGQGGYTF. CDR3 bases: TGTGCCAGCAGCTTTACAACCGGGACAGGGCAGGGAGGCTACACCTTC.

The rearrangement joins TRBV27 to TRBJ1-1, with D tentatively TRBD1 (6 bases). The CDR3 runs 15 residues. Deletions cut 5 bases from V and 2 bases from J, with 15 bases between. Germline V gene lookup returns CDR1 MNHEY and CDR2 SMNVEV (reference sequence). CDR3 nucleotides: TGTGCCAGCAGTAAACCCGGGGGGCTAAACACTGAAGCTTTCTTT. Encoded protein: CASSKPGGLNTEAFF.

The sample holds one count of this clone. The genes are TRBV3-1 (or the pseudogene TRBV3-2) and TRBJ1-3; D may be TRBD1 (6 bases). Germline values: CDR1 LGHDT, CDR2 YNNKEL (reference sequence). V lost 4 bases and J 4 bases, leaving 17 bases between the germline ends. CDR3 length: 16 residues. In DNA form, the CDR3 reads TGTGCCAGCAGCCCCTCCTCGGGGGGCAACGGAAACACCATATATTTT. Protein: CASSPSSGGNGNTIYF.

The rearrangement uses TRBV4-3 and TRBJ2-2, with D perhaps matching TRBD2 (6 bases). This CDR3 has 15 residues. The germline gives CDR1 LGHNA, CDR2 YSLEER. With 4 bases removed from V and 5 bases from J, the gap between germline ends came to 14 bases. CDR3 loop: CASSPGLGLTGELFF. The CDR3 DNA sequence: TGCGCCAGCAGCCCGGGACTGGGTTTGACCGGGGAGCTGTTTTTT.

The chain has TRBV5-6 and TRBJ1-2; D might be TRBD1 (5 bases). This CDR3 is 14 amino acids long. Germline V gives CDR1 SGHDT, CDR2 YYEEEE. With 2 bases removed from V and 4 bases from J, the gap between germline ends came to 12 bases. The CDR3 spells CASSLIGGGYGYTF. The CDR3 DNA reads TGTGCCAGCAGCTTAATTGGGGGTGGCTATGGCTACACCTTC.

J is TRBJ1-5 and V is TRBV27; D is possibly TRBD1 (5 bases). Germline-derived CDR1 and CDR2 are MNHEY and SMNVEV (reference sequence). With 5 bases removed from V and 2 bases from J, the gap between germline ends came to 16 bases. The CDR3 is made up of 16 amino acids. CDR3 in amino acids: CASSPMGGLGNQPQHF. The CDR3 nucleotides read TGTGCCAGCAGTCCGATGGGGGGGTTGGGCAATCAGCCCCAGCATTTT.

The V call is TRBV6-6, the J call TRBJ1-5; D may be TRBD1 (6 bases). The V end lost 2 bases, the J end lost 4 bases, and 12 bases lay between the germline ends. The CDR3 length is 15 residues. Germline V CDR1 and CDR2: MNHNY, SVGAGI (reference sequence). This CDR3 reads CASSYRGGNNQPQHF. CDR3 DNA sequence: TGTGCCAGCAGTTACAGGGGGGGGAATAATCAGCCCCAGCATTTT.

The rearrangement joins TRBV6-6 to TRBJ2-7; unclear D gene. CDR1 and CDR2 from the germline V gene are MNHNY and SVGAGI (reference sequence). The V end was cut by 0 bases, the J end by 5 bases, with 5 bases between. This CDR3 region has 12 residues. CDR3 in amino acids: CASSYSSHEQYF. The DNA for the CDR3 is TGTGCCAGCAGTTACTCCTCTCACGAGCAGTACTTC.

This clone occurred once. The genes are TRBV5-1 and TRBJ2-5, with a tentative D call TRBD1 (5 bases). Trimming shortened V by 3 bases and J by 5 bases, and 14 bases separated the two germline ends. The length of the CDR3 is 14 residues. From germline, CDR1 is SGHRS and CDR2 YFSETQ. The CDR3 DNA reads as TGCGCCAGCAGCTCGACTCAGGGTTTGGAGACCCAGTACTTC. It codes for CASSSTQGLETQYF.

About this clone itself: Other DNA sequences from this sample encode an identical CDR3 as well. This chain connects TRBV14 to TRBJ2-1; 12 nucleotides align to TRBD2. Germline V gene sequence: CDR1 SGHDN, CDR2 FVKESK. The CDR3 runs to 15 residues. V was clipped by 3 bases and J by 7 bases; unmatched bases: 4. The CDR3 protein is CASSQGLAGGNEQFF. The CDR3 region has the DNA TGTGCCAGCAGCCAGGGGCTAGCGGGGGGGAATGAGCAGTTCTTC.

A remark on this clone: In the same sample, other DNA sequences code for this CDR3. This chain uses TRBV2 with TRBJ2-1; 11 nucleotides match TRBD2. V lost 4 bases and J lost 8; bases outside the gene matches: 7. The CDR3 has 15 amino acids. Germline V gene lookup returns CDR1 SNHLY and CDR2 FYNNEI. The CDR3 region has the DNA TGTGCCAGCAGTGGCCTAGCGGGGGGTCTAGATGAGCAGTTCTTC. This encodes CASSGLAGGLDEQFF.

V gene TRBV7-8 combines with J gene TRBJ1-1; D remains ambiguous. Germline CDR1 and CDR2: SGHVS and FQNEAQ. The CDR3 loop spans 15 amino acids. Trimming shortened V by 2 bases and J by 1 base, and 11 bases separated the two germline ends. Here the CDR3 reads CASSLQRTANTEAFF. CDR3 nucleotides: TGTGCCAGCAGCTTACAAAGGACGGCGAACACTGAAGCTTTCTTT.

This clone was picked up one time. The chain carries TRBV7-9 and TRBJ2-7; TRBD1 is a possible D gene (7 bases). V was pared by 4 bases and J by 3 bases, with 13 bases between. The CDR3 runs to 14 residues. Germline V lookup: CDR1 SEHNR, CDR2 FQNEAQ (reference sequence). CDR3 sequence (DNA): TGTGCCAGCAGCTATTACAGGGGAGGCTACGAGCAGTACTTC. This translates into CASSYYRGGYEQYF.

J is TRBJ1-2 and V is TRBV5-4; 8 bases are a match to TRBD1. Trimming removed 3 bases from V and 4 bases from J; junction bases left unmatched: 8. Germline CDR1 reads SGHNT; CDR2 reads YYREEE (reference sequence). The CDR3 is 15 amino acids. CDR3 in amino acids: CASSSPGGAGYGYTF. In nucleotides, the CDR3 is TGTGCCAGCAGCTCCCCAGGGGGCGCGGGCTATGGCTACACCTTC.

The rearrangement joins TRBV11-1 to TRBJ1-1; no reliable D call. V lost 3 bases and J 1 base, leaving 12 bases between the germline ends. Per the germline V gene, CDR1 is SGHAT and CDR2 is FQDESV (reference sequence). The CDR3 spans 15 residues. This CDR3 is CASSLRGGRNTEAFF. For the CDR3, the DNA is TGTGCCAGCAGCTTGCGGGGAGGCAGGAACACTGAAGCTTTCTTT. Filled out from reference TRBV11-1 and TRBJ1-1, the complete variable domain reads EAEVAQSPRYKITEKSQAVAFWCDPISGHATLYWYRQILGQGPELLVQFQDESVVDDSQLPKDRFSAERLKGVDSTLKIQPAELGDSAMYLCASSLRGGRNTEAFFGQGTRLTVV.

The rearrangement joins TRBV7-3 to TRBJ1-4; the D gene is possibly TRBD1 (6 bases). Germline CDR1 is SGHTA and CDR2 is FQGTGA. The length of the CDR3 is 16 residues. V gave up 5 bases and J gave up 4 bases, with 17 bases separating them. CDR3 protein: CASSQNRDQGNEKLFF. CDR3 nucleotide sequence: TGTGCCAGCAGCCAGAACAGGGATCAGGGTAATGAAAAACTGTTTTTT.

In its sample, this clone was seen once. CDR3 sequence reads: CASSTPMMGNQPQHF. The CDR3 DNA reads TGTGCCAGCAGCACCCCCATGATGGGCAATCAGCCCCAGCATTTT. The rearrangement joins TRBV6-6 to TRBJ1-5; D is uncertain. The CDR3 has 15 residues. Germline CDR1 and CDR2: MNHNY and SVGAGI (reference sequence). V shed 6 bases and J shed 2 bases, with 14 bases lying between them.

On this clone itself: This sample also contains other DNA sequences that code for the same CDR3. The chain links TRBV4-3 to TRBJ2-1; D possibly corresponds to TRBD1 (5 bases). Germline V gene lookup returns CDR1 LGHNA and CDR2 YSLEER. The CDR3 covers 15 residues. The V end lost 2 bases, the J end lost 2 bases, and 10 bases lay between the germline ends. CDR3 sequence reads: CASSQRQGAYNEQFF. CDR3 nucleotides: TGCGCCAGCAGCCAAAGGCAGGGTGCCTACAATGAGCAGTTCTTC.